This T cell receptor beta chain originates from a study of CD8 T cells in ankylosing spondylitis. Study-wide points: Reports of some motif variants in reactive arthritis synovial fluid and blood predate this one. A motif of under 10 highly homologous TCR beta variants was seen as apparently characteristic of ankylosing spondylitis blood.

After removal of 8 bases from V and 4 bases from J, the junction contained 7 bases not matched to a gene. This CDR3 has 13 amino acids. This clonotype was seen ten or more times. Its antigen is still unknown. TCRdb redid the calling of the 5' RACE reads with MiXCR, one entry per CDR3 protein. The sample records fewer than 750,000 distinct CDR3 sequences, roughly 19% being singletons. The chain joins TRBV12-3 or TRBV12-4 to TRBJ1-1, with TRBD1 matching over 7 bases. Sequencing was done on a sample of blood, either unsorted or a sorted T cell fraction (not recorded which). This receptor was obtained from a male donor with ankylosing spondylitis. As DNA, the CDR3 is TGTGCCAGCGGAGACAGGGTGATCACTGAAGCTTTCTTT. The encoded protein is CASGDRVITEAFF.